This T cell receptor beta chain was recorded in a study of cytomegalovirus exposure and HLA in healthy donors. For the study at large: The study placed roughly four fifths of its 350 to 450 genotyped donors in the Caucasian-associated ancestry cluster. General study points: Earlier analysis yielded a pattern in which most TCR beta V segments were productive about 90% or about 30% of the time. It was reported that the classifier diagnosed cytomegalovirus status with high specificity and sensitivity in both the original and validation cohorts.

This clone was seen more than once but under ten times. Its antigen is still unknown. Trimming removed 6 bases from V and 2 bases from J; junction bases left unmatched: 5. The CDR3 contains 15 residues. Germline CDR1 SNHLY, CDR2 FYNNEI. Both 60 Vbeta primers and 13 Jbeta primers went into the PCR. Sequencing used immunoSEQ multiplex PCR; TCRdb keeps in-frame clones, though not all of them. The sample includes under 200,000 clones, about 13% of them seen just once. Sequencing was carried out using PBMCs. The chain has TRBV2 and TRBJ2-5, with 11 bases lining up with TRBD2. This sequence originates from a man aged 50-60 years in good health and CMV-seropositive. The CDR3 bases are TGTGCCAGCAGGGCCCTAGCGGGGGGACAAGAGACCCAGTACTTC. It specifies CASRALAGGQETQYF.